This T cell receptor beta chain was sequenced for a study of cytomegalovirus exposure and HLA in healthy donors. The primer mix had 60 Vbeta and 13 Jbeta primers. The assay was immunoSEQ multiplex PCR, and TCRdb's table has in-frame clones only and misses some. The table has approximately 270,000 clones, over 70% seen once; the top ten hold more than 0.3%. V was pared by 8 bases and J by 1 base, with 12 bases between. CDR3 length: 13 residues. Germline CDR1 is MDHEN and CDR2 is SYDVKM. Sequenced input: PBMCs. V is TRBV28 and J is TRBJ2-7, with D hard to call. The sequence was obtained from a girl aged 2-10 years in good health and CMV-seronegative. CDR3 coding DNA: TGTGCCAGCTCCCCCGCCGGGTCCTACGAGCAGTACTTC. As protein: CASSPAGSYEQYF. Using reference TRBV28 and TRBJ2-7 for the parts outside the CDR3, the full variable domain is DVKVTQSSRYLVKRTGEKVFLECVQDMDHENMFWYRQDPGLGLRLIYFSYDVKMKEKGDIPEGYSVSREKKERFSLILESASTNQTSMYLCASSPAGSYEQYFGPGTRLTVT.